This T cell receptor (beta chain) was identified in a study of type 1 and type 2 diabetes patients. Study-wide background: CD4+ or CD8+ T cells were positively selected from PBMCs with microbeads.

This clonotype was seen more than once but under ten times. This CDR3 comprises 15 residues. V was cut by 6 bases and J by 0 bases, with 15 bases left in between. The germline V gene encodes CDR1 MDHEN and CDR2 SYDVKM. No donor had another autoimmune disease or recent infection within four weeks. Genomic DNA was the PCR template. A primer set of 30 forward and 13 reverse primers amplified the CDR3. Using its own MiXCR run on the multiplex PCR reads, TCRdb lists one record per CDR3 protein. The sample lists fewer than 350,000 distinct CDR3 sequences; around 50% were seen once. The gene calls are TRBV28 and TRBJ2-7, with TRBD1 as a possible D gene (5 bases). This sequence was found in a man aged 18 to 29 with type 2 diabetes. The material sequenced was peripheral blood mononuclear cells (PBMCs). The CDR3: CASSHGHRISYEQYF. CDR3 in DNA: TGTGCCAGCAGCCATGGACACCGCATCTCCTACGAGCAGTACTTC.